The 21 T cell receptor beta chains given below trace back to one sample, sequenced in a study of regulatory T cells in long-lasting Graves disease. As for time point: newly diagnosed GD, antithyroid drugs for less than 3 months. The TCR library used RNA extracted from PBMCs. iRepertoire HTBI primers and Arm-PCR of CDR3 regions built TCR beta libraries. TCRdb reprocessed the multiplex PCR reads via MiXCR and lists one record per CDR3 protein. The sample comprises 400,000 to 500,000 distinct CDR3 sequences, 15% of which are singletons, and about 8.3% rests with the top ten. These same data were also listed under a study on T cells in Graves' hyperthyroidism and ophthalmopathy.

The material sequenced was peripheral blood mononuclear cells (PBMCs), taken at new diagnosis, from a patient treated with antithyroid drugs. The receptor set was obtained from a middle-aged woman with Graves disease.

This clonotype came up many times. The chain links TRBV11-3 to TRBJ2-3; D is possibly TRBD1 (6 bases). The V gene lost 4 bases and the J gene lost 6 bases, with 14 bases spanning the gap. Per the germline V gene, CDR1 is SGHNT and CDR2 is YENEEA. CDR3 length: 14 residues. CDR3 amino acids: CASSSGAGDDTQYF. DNA of the CDR3: TGTGCCAGCAGCTCCGGTGCAGGGGACGATACGCAGTATTTT.

This clonotype came up a few times. This clone may be a read error of a much larger clone one base away. The chain links TRBV5-6 to TRBJ2-3; 13 bases agree with TRBD2. The CDR3 extends over 18 amino acids. The germline V gene encodes CDR1 SGHDT and CDR2 YYEEEE. Trimming removed 3 bases from V and 0 bases from J; junction bases left unmatched: 7. The CDR3 is CASSSTSGRTLSTDTQYF. The CDR3 DNA reads as TGTGCCAGCAGCTCGACTAGCGGGAGGACCCTCAGCACAGATACGCAGTATTTT. Drawing the rest from reference TRBV5-6 and TRBJ2-3, the complete variable domain is DAGVTQSPTHLIKTRGQQVTLRCSPKSGHDTVSWYQQALGQGPQFIFQYYEEEERQRGNFPDRFSGHQFPNYSSELNVNALLLGDSALYLCASSSTSGRTLSTDTQYFGPGTRLTVL.

Many counts were recorded for this clonotype. This chain joins TRBV11-2 and TRBJ2-5; 10 nucleotides line up with TRBD2. Germline CDR1 reads SGHAT; CDR2 reads FQNNGV. This CDR3 comprises 16 residues. The J segment lost 4 bases and the V segment lost 5 bases, leaving 10 bases of the junction unmatched. The CDR3 is CASSPRATSGPETQYF. The DNA for the CDR3 is TGTGCCAGCAGCCCAAGGGCGACTAGCGGGCCAGAGACCCAGTACTTC.

As concerns this clonotype: A much larger clone differs from this one at a single base, so this may be a read error. The J gene is TRBJ1-1, the V gene TRBV28; D uncertain. The CDR3 extends over 13 amino acids. Trimming left V 5 bases short and J 1 base short, with 8 bases between. The germline CDR1 and CDR2 sequences are MDHEN and SYDVKM. DNA for the CDR3: TGTGCCAGCAGTAAATGGGGGAACACTGAAGCTTTCTTT. Residues: CASSKWGNTEAFF.

This clonotype came up many times. The chain combines TRBV28 with TRBJ2-1; 8 bases map to TRBD1. CDR3 size: 14 residues. Trimming at V came to 0 bases and at J to 6 bases, leaving 1 base not matched to a gene. Looked up from germline, CDR1 is MDHEN and CDR2 is SYDVKM. CDR3 coding DNA: TGTGCCAGCAGTTTATGGGACAGGGTCAATGAGCAGTTCTTC. It specifies CASSLWDRVNEQFF.

CDR3 residues: CASSDPTRDYLSGSYEQYF. The CDR3 DNA sequence: TGTGCCAGCAGCGACCCGACCCGGGACTACTTAAGCGGGAGCTACGAGCAGTACTTC. This chain joins TRBV5-6 and TRBJ2-7; 8 bases are a match to TRBD2. The CDR3 loop spans 19 amino acids. The germline V gene encodes CDR1 SGHDT and CDR2 YYEEEE. The ends lost 4 bases at V and 3 bases at J; junction bases unmatched: 21.

In regard to this clonotype: This may be a read error, as it is one base from a much larger clone. The chain links TRBV24-1 to TRBJ1-5; D might be TRBD1 (6 bases). V shed 9 bases and J shed 2 bases, with 10 bases lying between them. Germline V gene sequence: CDR1 KGHDR, CDR2 SFDVKD. The CDR3 consists of 13 residues. CDR3 protein: CATGAGGNQPQHF. In DNA, the CDR3 is TGTGCCACCGGGGCAGGGGGCAATCAGCCCCAGCATTTT.

At least ten counts were recorded for this clonotype. The V gene is TRBV5-1, the J gene TRBJ1-5, with TRBD1 as a possible D gene (5 bases). The CDR3 extends over 13 amino acids. The V end was cut by 2 bases, the J end by 6 bases, with 9 bases between. The germline V gene has CDR1 SGHRS and CDR2 YFSETQ. The CDR3 nucleotides are TGCGCCAGCAGCTTCGATCAGGGTCAGCCCCAGCATTTT. Encoded protein: CASSFDQGQPQHF.

The table lists this clonotype with many counts. J is TRBJ2-7 and V is TRBV2; 8 positions agree with TRBD1. Germline V gene data show CDR1 as SNHLY and CDR2 as FYNNEI. The CDR3 length is 15 residues. With V trimmed by 6 bases and J by 2 bases, 9 bases remained unmatched. The CDR3 DNA sequence: TGTGCCAGCAGCAATCAAAGGACAGGGACCTACGAGCAGTACTTC. Protein product: CASSNQRTGTYEQYF.

The table lists this clonotype with many counts. The chain uses TRBV20-1 and TRBJ1-1; weak D call: TRBD1 (5 bases). The CDR3 sequence is 10 residues long. The germline CDR1 and CDR2 sequences are DFQATT and SNEGSKA (reference sequence). Trimming removed 6 bases from V and 7 bases from J, with 9 bases in between. In DNA, the CDR3 is TGCAGTGCCCAGACAGTTGAAGCTTTCTTT. Protein: CSAQTVEAFF.

This clonotype was counted at least ten times. The CDR3 DNA reads as TGTGCCAGCAGCCCCGGGGCGAGCAATGAGCAGTTCTTC. As protein: CASSPGASNEQFF. The chain employs TRBV11-3 and TRBJ2-1, with D possibly being TRBD1 or TRBD2 (5 bases each). The germline V and J ends were trimmed by 5 bases and 6 bases, with 11 bases remaining between them. Germline V gene lookup returns CDR1 SGHNT and CDR2 YENEEA. This CDR3 is 13 amino acids long. Filled out from reference TRBV11-3 and TRBJ2-1, the complete variable domain reads EAGVVQSPRYKIIEKKQPVAFWCNPISGHNTLYWYLQNLGQGPELLIRYENEEAVDDSQLPKDRFSAERLKGVDSTLKIQPAELGDSAVYLCASSPGASNEQFFGPGTRLTVL.

The gene calls are TRBV19 and TRBJ2-2, with no clear D. The CDR3 contains 18 residues. Per germline, CDR1 LNHDA and CDR2 SQIVND (reference sequence). V gave up 0 bases and J gave up 3 bases, with 17 bases separating them. The CDR3 is CASSIERPDSRYTGELFF. The CDR3 region has the DNA TGTGCCAGTAGTATAGAGCGTCCAGATAGCAGATACACCGGGGAGCTGTTTTTT.

This clonotype has more than one count but fewer than ten. The CDR3 DNA follows: TGTGCCAGCAGTTTATTGGACAGGTTCACAGATACGCAGTATTTT. It codes for CASSLLDRFTDTQYF. The rearrangement links TRBV27 to TRBJ2-3, with TRBD1 matching 7 bases. This CDR3 spans 15 amino acids. The germline V gene encodes CDR1 MNHEY and CDR2 SMNVEV (reference sequence). After removal of 1 base from V and 2 bases from J, the junction contained 3 bases not matched to a gene.

This clonotype was counted many times. The chain has TRBV28 and TRBJ2-7; no firm D call. V was clipped by 2 bases and J by 0 bases, with 14 bases between them. The CDR3 runs to 16 residues. Germline V lookup: CDR1 MDHEN, CDR2 SYDVKM. Here the CDR3 reads CASSLRRRLSSYEQYF. The CDR3 DNA sequence: TGTGCCAGCAGTTTACGGAGAAGGCTGAGCTCCTACGAGCAGTACTTC.

The chain has TRBV19 and TRBJ1-5; D is perhaps TRBD1 (5 bases). V lost 3 bases to trimming and J lost 3 bases, with 12 bases between them. This CDR3 has 15 residues. Germline CDR1 and CDR2: LNHDA and SQIVND (reference sequence). The CDR3 coding sequence is TGTGCCAGTAGTATGCGGGCAGGGAACAATCAGCCCCAGCATTTT. Residues: CASSMRAGNNQPQHF.

The chain joins TRBV20-1 to TRBJ2-1, with 9 nucleotides matching TRBD2. V was clipped by 6 bases and J by 1 base; unmatched bases: 7. Germline CDR1 reads DFQATT; CDR2 reads SNEGSKA (reference sequence). This CDR3 is built from 15 residues. Here the CDR3 reads CSAKLTSGSYNEQFF. The CDR3 DNA is TGCAGTGCCAAGCTGACTAGCGGATCCTACAATGAGCAGTTCTTC.

In this sample, this clonotype turned up many times. The V and J genes are TRBV19 and TRBJ2-1; possibly TRBD2 for D (5 bases). The CDR3 runs to 17 residues. V lost 3 bases and J lost 4, with 19 bases in between. Germline V lookup: CDR1 LNHDA, CDR2 SQIVND (reference sequence). CDR3 DNA sequence: TGTGCCAGTAGTATTGTAGCGATCGCGCGACGGTACAATGAGCAGTTCTTC. Protein product: CASSIVAIARRYNEQFF.

This clonotype was picked up many times. This chain links TRBV13 with TRBJ2-7, with 8 bases lining up with TRBD1. This CDR3 contains 16 residues. With V trimmed by 4 bases and J by 0 bases, 8 bases remained unmatched. The germline CDR1 and CDR2 sequences are PRHDT and FYEKMQ (reference sequence). This chain's CDR3 is CASSSHDRGGSYEQYF. The CDR3 DNA reads TGTGCCAGCAGCTCACACGACAGGGGAGGCTCCTACGAGCAGTACTTC.

This clonotype appeared many times. The chain is built from TRBV7-8 and TRBJ1-1, with D maybe TRBD1 (5 bases). This CDR3 spans 16 amino acids. The germline gives CDR1 SGHVS, CDR2 FQNEAQ. With 3 bases removed from V and 4 bases from J, the gap between germline ends came to 18 bases. The chain's CDR3 is CASSLYLRGDSTEAFF. The CDR3 DNA sequence: TGTGCCAGCAGCTTGTATTTACGAGGAGACAGCACTGAAGCTTTCTTT.

With respect to this clonotype: This likely traces to a read error, being one base from a far larger clone. This chain connects TRBV28 to TRBJ2-7; the D is unclear. The CDR3 consists of 14 residues. In germline, CDR1 is MDHEN, CDR2 SYDVKM. Trimming cost V 5 bases and J 7 bases, with 18 bases left between them. This chain's CDR3 is CASSEAHYNNEQYF. The CDR3 coding sequence is TGTGCCAGCAGTGAAGCGCACTATAACAATGAGCAGTACTTC.

The sample holds a few counts of this clonotype. This rearrangement joins TRBV5-4 to TRBJ1-2, with D unclear. Deletions cut 1 base from V and 4 bases from J, with 17 bases between. The germline V gene has CDR1 SGHNT and CDR2 YYREEE (reference sequence). This CDR3 has 16 residues. The CDR3 loop reads CASSLLSPSGTYGYTF. In DNA form, the CDR3 reads TGTGCCAGCAGCTTGTTATCCCCTTCGGGAACCTATGGCTACACCTTC.